These 20 T cell receptor beta chains were all obtained from the same sample, sequenced in a study of T cell responses to AZD1222 COVID-19 vaccine (dated by TCRdb to about 2021). The time point label, read with the paper, signifies: baseline before first vaccination. Preparation of the library involved the immunoSEQ multiplex PCR assay. The clones in this table, taken by TCRdb from immuneACCESS, are in-frame only. Not every clone is retained; where verified, under half of the shortfall comes from an unresolved V gene, and the cause of the rest is unknown. The sample table records approximately 150,000 clones; under 95% of these occur just once. Of the sample, about 4.6% falls within the top ten clones. Specimen: peripheral blood, collected on day 0 of AZD1222 vaccination. Receptors originate from an adult in good health.

The chain links TRBV6-5 to TRBJ2-5, with 10 bases identical to TRBD1. Germline CDR1 and CDR2: MNHEY and SVGAGI. The CDR3 is made up of 14 amino acids. Germline trimming cut 6 bases from V and 3 bases from J; bases unmatched to any gene: 4. The DNA for the CDR3 is TGTGCCAGCAGCGACAGGGGGCCTGAAGAGACCCAGTACTTC. This codes for CASSDRGPEETQYF.

This clone was observed a single time. The J gene is TRBJ2-7, the V gene TRBV2; 7 positions agree with TRBD1. The V segment lost 2 bases and the J segment 1 base; nucleotides outside the gene matches: 2. The CDR3 loop spans 14 amino acids. CDR1 and CDR2 (germline): SNHLY, FYNNEI. CDR3 sequence (DNA): TGTGCCAGCAGTGAACAGGGGGAGTCCTACGAGCAGTACTTC. Its translation is CASSEQGESYEQYF.

The chain couples TRBV7-9 to TRBJ2-2; weak D call: TRBD2 (7 bases). The germline gives CDR1 SEHNR, CDR2 FQNEAQ (reference sequence). The CDR3 runs to 16 residues. Trimming left V 5 bases short and J 3 bases short, with 16 bases between. The CDR3 loop is CASSPTGGRDTGELFF. In DNA form, the CDR3 reads TGTGCCAGCAGCCCGACCGGGGGGCGCGACACCGGGGAGCTGTTTTTT.

The rearrangement links TRBV11-2 to TRBJ1-6, with 7 bases identical to TRBD1. This CDR3 is built from 14 residues. In germline, CDR1 is SGHAT, CDR2 FQNNGV. V dropped 7 bases and J dropped 7; count of bases not matched to a gene: 7. DNA for the CDR3: TGTGCCAGCAACCCGACAGGGAGGAATTCACCCCTCCACTTT. The encoded protein is CASNPTGRNSPLHF. Using reference TRBV11-2 and TRBJ1-6 for the parts outside the CDR3, the full variable domain is EAGVAQSPRYKIIEKRQSVAFWCNPISGHATLYWYQQILGQGPKLLIQFQNNGVVDDSQLPKDRFSAERLKGVDSTLKIQPAKLEDSAVYLCASNPTGRNSPLHFGNGTRLTVT.

This clone was recorded only once. CDR3 DNA: TGTGCCACCGGCCGAGCGGGCACAGATACGCAGTATTTT. Translation gives CATGRAGTDTQYF. The chain has TRBV24-1 and TRBJ2-3, with D possibly being TRBD2 (5 bases). CDR3 length: 13 amino acids. The V end lost 9 bases, the J end lost 1 base, and 10 bases lay between the germline ends. CDR1 and CDR2 (germline): KGHDR, SFDVKD.

The J gene is TRBJ2-3, the V gene TRBV6-2 or TRBV6-3; no clear D. The CDR3 runs 13 residues. The germline gives CDR1 MNHEY, CDR2 SVGEGT. V dropped 6 bases and J dropped 6 bases, with 13 bases sitting between them. CDR3: CASSQNGRDTQYF. In nucleotides, the CDR3 is TGTGCCAGCAGCCAAAACGGAAGGGATACGCAGTATTTT.

CDR3 amino acids: CASSLWPRPRNGYTF. The CDR3 DNA reads TGTGCCAGCAGTTTATGGCCTCGACCCCGGAATGGCTACACCTTC. The gene calls are TRBV27 and TRBJ1-2, with D unclear. The V gene lost 1 base and the J gene lost 6 bases, with 15 bases spanning the gap. CDR1 and CDR2 (germline): MNHEY, SMNVEV (reference sequence). This CDR3 has 15 residues.

The rearrangement joins TRBV25-1 to TRBJ2-6, with D hard to call. In germline, CDR1 is MGHDK, CDR2 SYGVNS. The CDR3 consists of 13 residues. Trimming removed 10 bases at V and 1 base at J, with 8 bases between. The CDR3 here is CATGMSGANVLTF. In DNA form, the CDR3 reads TGTGCCACCGGTATGTCTGGGGCCAACGTCCTGACTTTC.

This chain joins TRBV20-1 and TRBJ2-7, with 10 bases aligning to TRBD1. Germline CDR1 and CDR2: DFQATT and SNEGSKA (reference sequence). The CDR3 is 12 amino acids. The V segment lost 3 bases and the J segment 6 bases; nucleotides outside the gene matches: 2. As DNA, the CDR3 is TGCAGTGCTAGTGGGACAGGGGTCGAGCAGTACTTC. Encoded protein: CSASGTGVEQYF.

J is TRBJ2-1 and V is TRBV4-3; no reliable D call. This CDR3 spans 17 amino acids. Germline V lookup: CDR1 LGHNA, CDR2 YSLEER. V lost 0 bases to trimming and J lost 0 bases, with 12 bases between them. This CDR3 reads CASSQDPGPLSYNEQFF. CDR3 nucleotides: TGCGCCAGCAGCCAAGATCCGGGCCCCCTCTCCTACAATGAGCAGTTCTTC.

The chain uses TRBV19 and TRBJ1-1; 10 bases align to TRBD1. The germline V gene encodes CDR1 LNHDA and CDR2 SQIVND (reference sequence). The V segment lost 6 bases and the J segment 5 bases; nucleotides outside the gene matches: 3. The CDR3 runs 13 residues. The DNA for the CDR3 is TGTGCCAGTAGCCGGACAGGGGGTACTGAAGCTTTCTTT. Encoded protein: CASSRTGGTEAFF.

V and J are TRBV4-3 and TRBJ2-3, with 13 bases matching TRBD2. This CDR3 spans 19 amino acids. Per the germline V gene, CDR1 is LGHNA and CDR2 is YSLEER. Unmatched junction bases numbered 10, after V lost 0 bases and J lost 4 bases. Here the CDR3 DNA reads TGCGCCAGCAGCCAAGAGAGTATACTAGCGGGAGGGCCCCCAGATACGCAGTATTTT. It yields the protein CASSQESILAGGPPDTQYF.

The genes are TRBV7-8 and TRBJ2-1; no reliable D call. This CDR3 contains 12 residues. Germline CDR1 reads SGHVS; CDR2 reads FQNEAQ. V lost 0 bases to trimming and J lost 8 bases, with 5 bases between them. In nucleotides, the CDR3 is TGTGCCAGCAGCTTAGCTCGCGATGAGCAGTTCTTC. Translating gives CASSLARDEQFF.

V gene TRBV7-8 combines with J gene TRBJ2-7, with D possibly matching TRBD2 (7 bases). V was cut by 5 bases and J by 2 bases, with 16 bases left in between. The CDR3 runs 15 residues. In germline, CDR1 is SGHVS, CDR2 FQNEAQ. The CDR3 DNA follows: TGTGCCAGCAGCCGAGGGGGGGGAATCCCCTACGAGCAGTACTTC. Translated: CASSRGGGIPYEQYF.

The chain combines TRBV19 with TRBJ1-2; 7 nucleotides agree with TRBD1. With 3 bases clipped from V and 1 base from J, the junction kept 5 bases outside the gene matches. Germline CDR1 reads LNHDA; CDR2 reads SQIVND (reference sequence). The CDR3 runs to 15 residues. CDR3 coding DNA: TGTGCCAGTAGTATGACAGGGAAAAATAACTATGGCTACACCTTC. Its protein is CASSMTGKNNYGYTF.

V is TRBV5-4 and J is TRBJ2-1; 9 nucleotides line up with TRBD2. This CDR3 region has 15 residues. Losses at the gene ends were 0 bases for V and 5 bases for J; bases not matched to a gene: 3. CDR1 is SGHNT, CDR2 YYREEE, per germline (reference sequence). CDR3 in amino acids: CASSLVGGRDNEQFF. The CDR3 DNA is TGTGCCAGCAGCTTGGTCGGCGGGAGGGACAATGAGCAGTTCTTC.

This chain connects TRBV28 to TRBJ2-2; possible D gene TRBD1, 5 bases. With 3 bases removed from V and 5 bases from J, the gap between germline ends came to 7 bases. In germline, CDR1 is MDHEN, CDR2 SYDVKM. This CDR3 has 13 residues. The CDR3 DNA is TGTGCCAGCAGTTTCAGGGAAACCGGGGAGCTGTTTTTT. This gives the protein CASSFRETGELFF.

There are a few counts of this clone. The chain links TRBV10-1 to TRBJ1-5; 9 bases line up with TRBD1. J was trimmed by 11 bases and V by 7 bases; bases with no gene match: 27. The length of the CDR3 is 19 residues. The germline gives CDR1 WNHNN, CDR2 SYGVQD (reference sequence). This CDR3 is CASTQSRDRDDLLKEAQHF. The CDR3 nucleotides read TGCGCCAGCACCCAAAGCCGGGACAGGGACGACCTTCTGAAGGAAGCCCAGCATTTT.

The chain links TRBV2 to TRBJ1-2; D is unclear. The V gene lost 8 bases and the J gene lost 2 bases, with 6 bases spanning the gap. The germline CDR1 and CDR2 sequences are SNHLY and FYNNEI. The CDR3 length is 11 residues. The CDR3: CASLVNYGYTF. CDR3 DNA: TGTGCCAGCCTGGTAAACTATGGCTACACCTTC.

The chain links TRBV6-5 to TRBJ2-1; 8 positions match TRBD1. Per the germline V gene, CDR1 is MNHEY and CDR2 is SVGAGI. V lost 6 bases to trimming and J lost 6 bases; unmatched junction nucleotides: 7. The CDR3 is 14 residues long. DNA for the CDR3: TGTGCCAGCAGCAAGACAGGGGTAGGCAATGAGCAGTTCTTC. Protein sequence: CASSKTGVGNEQFF.